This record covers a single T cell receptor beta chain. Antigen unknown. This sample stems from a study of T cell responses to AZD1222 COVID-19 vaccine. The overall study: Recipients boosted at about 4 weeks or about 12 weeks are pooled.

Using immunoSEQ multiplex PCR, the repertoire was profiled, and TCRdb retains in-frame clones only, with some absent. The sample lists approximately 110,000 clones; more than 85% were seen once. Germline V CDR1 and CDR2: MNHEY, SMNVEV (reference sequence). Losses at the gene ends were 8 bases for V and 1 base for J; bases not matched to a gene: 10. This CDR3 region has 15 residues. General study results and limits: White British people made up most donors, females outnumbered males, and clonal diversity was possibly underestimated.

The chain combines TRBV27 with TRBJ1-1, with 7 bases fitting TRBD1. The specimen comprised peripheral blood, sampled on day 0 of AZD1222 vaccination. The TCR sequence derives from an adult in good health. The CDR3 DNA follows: TGTGCCAGCCTCATCTCACAGGGGTCGAACACTGAAGCTTTCTTT. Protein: CASLISQGSNTEAFF.